Listed here are 25 T cell receptor beta chains from one sample, sequenced in a study of cytomegalovirus exposure and HLA in healthy donors. 13 Jbeta primers and 60 Vbeta primers were used for the PCR. TCRdb's copy holds only in-frame clones and misses some; the assay was immunoSEQ multiplex PCR. The data hold fewer than 200,000 clones, with about 13% observed a single time. Sequenced: PBMCs. These receptors were obtained from a middle-aged man in good health and CMV-seropositive.

The chain uses TRBV13 and TRBJ1-3, with D maybe TRBD1 (6 bases). CDR3 length equals 15 residues. CDR1 and CDR2 (germline): PRHDT, FYEKMQ (reference sequence). Trimming removed 4 bases from V and 3 bases from J, with 13 bases in between. The CDR3, as DNA: TGTGCCAGCAGCTCCATGGCAGGGGTTGGAAACACCATATATTTT. This sequence encodes CASSSMAGVGNTIYF.

This clone has more than one count but fewer than ten. J is TRBJ1-1 and V is TRBV4-1, with D perhaps TRBD1 (6 bases). V was shortened by 2 bases and J by 1 base, with 14 bases between the two germline ends. This CDR3 contains 16 residues. CDR1 is MGHRA and CDR2 is YSYEKL in the germline V gene. The CDR3 protein is CASSQQPGVANTEAFF. The CDR3 region has the DNA TGCGCCAGCAGCCAACAACCAGGGGTCGCGAACACTGAAGCTTTCTTT.

This clone occurred a few times. The chain is built from TRBV28 and TRBJ2-3, with 8 nucleotides matching TRBD2. Germline V gene lookup returns CDR1 MDHEN and CDR2 SYDVKM. V lost 5 bases, J lost 5 bases, and 9 bases stayed unmatched. This CDR3 region has 15 residues. The chain's CDR3 is CASSPPLGLGDTQYF. The CDR3 DNA reads TGTGCCAGCAGTCCCCCTTTGGGACTAGGAGATACGCAGTATTTT.

This chain links TRBV28 with TRBJ2-7; D possibly corresponds to TRBD2 (6 bases). Germline CDR1 reads MDHEN; CDR2 reads SYDVKM. The CDR3 spans 16 residues. Trimming removed 3 bases from V and 1 base from J, with 16 bases in between. In DNA, the CDR3 is TGTGCCAGCAGTTTGATCGGAGGGTCGGGATCCTACGAGCAGTACTTC. Amino acids: CASSLIGGSGSYEQYF.

This clone was picked up a small number of times. This rearrangement joins TRBV6-6 to TRBJ2-5, with 7 bases matching TRBD2. This CDR3 comprises 13 residues. The germline V gene encodes CDR1 MNHNY and CDR2 SVGAGI (reference sequence). The V and J ends lost 6 bases and 3 bases, in that order; junction bases with no gene match: 4. CDR3 protein: CASRQRGEETQYF. CDR3 nucleotide sequence: TGTGCCAGCAGACAACGGGGGGAAGAGACCCAGTACTTC.

V gene TRBV6-6 combines with J gene TRBJ2-7, with TRBD1 matching 8 bases. CDR1 MNHNY and CDR2 SVGAGI come from the germline V gene (reference sequence). CDR3 length equals 13 residues. The CDR3 region is CARSYSTGVEQYV. The CDR3 bases are TGTGCCAGAAGTTACTCGACAGGGGTCGAGCAGTACGTC.

This clone turned up a few times. The V gene is TRBV7-9, the J gene TRBJ1-1; D ambiguous. The CDR3 extends over 13 amino acids. Germline V gene lookup returns CDR1 SEHNR and CDR2 FQNEAQ (reference sequence). Trimming cost V 5 bases and J 4 bases, with 11 bases left between them. The CDR3 loop reads CASSLKPSTEAFF. The CDR3 DNA reads as TGTGCCAGCAGCCTCAAGCCATCCACTGAAGCTTTCTTT.

This clone came up a few times. The V and J genes are TRBV4-3 and TRBJ1-2; D not certain. V was trimmed by 1 base and J by 6 bases, leaving 12 bases between them. Germline CDR1 and CDR2: LGHNA and YSLEER. The CDR3 covers 14 residues. This CDR3 reads CASSQGPEGDGYTF. CDR3 in DNA: TGCGCCAGCAGCCAAGGGCCTGAGGGTGATGGCTACACCTTC.

This clone was seen more than once but under ten times. The rearrangement joins TRBV15 to TRBJ2-7; TRBD1 might be the D (6 bases). The ends were cut back, 3 bases at V and 0 bases at J, with 12 bases in the middle. From germline, CDR1 is LNHNV and CDR2 YYDKDF (reference sequence). The CDR3 has 15 amino acids. For the CDR3, the DNA is TGTGCCACCAGCAGGGATGACAGGCTCTCCTACGAGCAGTACTTC. It encodes CATSRDDRLSYEQYF.

The V call is TRBV2, the J call TRBJ2-1; TRBD1 agrees at 8 bases. This CDR3 spans 14 amino acids. V lost 5 bases to trimming and J lost 10 bases; unmatched junction nucleotides: 10. Germline-derived CDR1 and CDR2 are SNHLY and FYNNEI. CDR3 DNA: TGTGCCAGCAGTCCAAGGGGTAGGACAGGGGAGCAGTTCTTC. As protein: CASSPRGRTGEQFF.

This clone was observed a few times. This sequence joins TRBV27 and TRBJ2-7; 7 bases are a match to TRBD2. The CDR3 is 14 residues long. V dropped 6 bases and J dropped 2; count of bases not matched to a gene: 7. Germline values: CDR1 MNHEY, CDR2 SMNVEV (reference sequence). CDR3: CASRHSGSPYEQYV. The CDR3 DNA sequence: TGTGCCAGCAGGCATAGCGGGTCTCCCTACGAGCAGTACGTC.

This clone was found a few times. V is TRBV30 and J is TRBJ1-1; D is ambiguous. V gave up 1 base and J gave up 8 bases, with 17 bases separating them. There are 14 residues in the CDR3. From germline, CDR1 is GTSNPN and CDR2 SVGIG (reference sequence). In DNA, the CDR3 is TGTGCCTGGAGTGACCAAGGAAAGGGAGACGAAGCTTTCTTT. Protein: CAWSDQGKGDEAFF. The variable domain in full, completed from reference TRBV30 and TRBJ1-1, reads SQTIHQWPATLVQPVGSPLSLECTVEGTSNPNLYWYRQAAGRGLQLLFYSVGIGQISSEVPQNLSASRPQDRQFILSSKKLLLSDSGFYLCAWSDQGKGDEAFFGQGTRLTVV.

This clone was observed a few times. The chain uses TRBV11-2 and TRBJ2-2; the D is unclear. Germline CDR1 SGHAT, CDR2 FQNNGV. This CDR3 is 15 amino acids long. Trimming pared 6 bases from V and 4 bases from J, leaving 15 bases between. This chain's CDR3 is CASSTARRLTGELFF. In nucleotides, the CDR3 is TGTGCCAGCAGTACCGCTCGGCGGCTCACCGGGGAGCTGTTTTTT.

This clone was recorded a few times. The rearrangement uses TRBV4-1 and TRBJ2-1; 10 nucleotides align to TRBD2. The CDR3 is made up of 16 amino acids. Germline V gene lookup returns CDR1 MGHRA and CDR2 YSYEKL. The trim removed 4 bases at V and 0 bases at J, leaving 3 bases unmatched. The CDR3 is CASSLAGGNSYNEQFF. Written as DNA, the CDR3 is TGCGCCAGCAGCCTAGCGGGGGGCAACTCCTACAATGAGCAGTTCTTC.

This CDR3 is CASSPYRGLNTEAFF. The CDR3 DNA reads as TGTGCCAGCAGCCCTTACAGGGGGCTGAACACTGAAGCTTTCTTT. The chain employs TRBV7-2 and TRBJ1-1, with 9 bases identical to TRBD1. Germline CDR1 is SGHTA and CDR2 is FQGNSA. J lost 0 bases, V lost 5 bases, and 4 bases had no gene match. The CDR3 runs to 15 residues.

The rearrangement links TRBV5-1 to TRBJ1-2; no clear D gene. The CDR3 consists of 15 residues. In germline, CDR1 is SGHRS, CDR2 YFSETQ. The germline V and J ends were trimmed by 0 bases and 1 base, with 10 bases remaining between them. The CDR3 DNA reads as TGCGCCAGCAGCTTGGGTCCGGGGATTAACTATGGCTACACCTTC. It codes for CASSLGPGINYGYTF.

There are a few counts of this clone. V is TRBV18 and J is TRBJ2-3; D remains unclear. This CDR3 has 12 amino acids. From germline, CDR1 is KGHSH and CDR2 LQKENI. Trimming left V 5 bases short and J 1 base short, with 4 bases between. CDR3 sequence (DNA): TGTGCCAGCTCATTCGGCACAGATACGCAGTATTTT. Translated: CASSFGTDTQYF. Full variable domain (remainder filled in from reference TRBV18 and TRBJ2-3): NAGVMQNPRHLVRRRGQEARLRCSPMKGHSHVYWYRQLPEEGLKFMVYLQKENIIDESGMPKERFSAEFPKEGPSILRIQQVVRGDSAAYFCASSFGTDTQYFGPGTRLTVL.

In this sample, this clone turned up once. The CDR3 DNA sequence: TGTGCCAGCAGCCCCAAACTGGGACTAGCGGAGACCCAGTACTTC. The encoded protein is CASSPKLGLAETQYF. The chain combines TRBV7-9 with TRBJ2-5; 10 bases map to TRBD2. Germline V lookup: CDR1 SEHNR, CDR2 FQNEAQ (reference sequence). The ends lost 5 bases at V and 5 bases at J; junction bases unmatched: 8. The CDR3 consists of 15 residues. The whole variable domain, remainder taken from reference TRBV7-9 and TRBJ2-5, is DTGVSQNPRHKITKRGQNVTFRCDPISEHNRLYWYRQTLGQGPEFLTYFQNEAQLEKSRLLSDRFSAERPKGSFSTLEIQRTEQGDSAMYLCASSPKLGLAETQYFGPGTRLLVL.

The chain combines TRBV5-4 with TRBJ2-2; 9 positions match TRBD2. V lost 3 bases, J lost 4 bases, and 7 bases stayed unmatched. Germline V CDR1 and CDR2: SGHNT, YYREEE (reference sequence). The CDR3 has 16 residues. The CDR3 nucleotides are TGTGCCAGCAGCTCCGGACTAGCGAGGCCCACCGGGGAGCTGTTTTTT. As protein: CASSSGLARPTGELFF.

This clone was counted only a few times. This rearrangement joins TRBV4-3 to TRBJ1-5; 9 nucleotides line up with TRBD1. The ends lost 6 bases at V and 5 bases at J; junction bases unmatched: 2. CDR1 and CDR2 (germline): LGHNA, YSLEER. The CDR3 consists of 13 residues. CDR3: CASSRDRDQPQHF. The CDR3 DNA reads as TGCGCCAGCAGTCGGGACAGGGATCAGCCCCAGCATTTT.

The chain carries TRBV10-3 and TRBJ1-2; D remains ambiguous. The germline V gene encodes CDR1 ENHRY and CDR2 SYGVKD. The CDR3 contains 13 residues. Trimming removed 3 bases at V and 6 bases at J, with 11 bases between. In DNA form, the CDR3 reads TGTGCCATCAGTGACCGGGGAACAGATGGCTACACCTTC. It specifies CAISDRGTDGYTF.

The chain employs TRBV28 and TRBJ1-6, with TRBD1 identical over 7 bases. Germline V lookup: CDR1 MDHEN, CDR2 SYDVKM. V shed 5 bases, J shed 10 bases, and the junction held 11 bases outside the gene matches. CDR3 length: 15 residues. As DNA, the CDR3 is TGTGCCAGCAGTCCCCACAGGGGAATCGAATCACCCCTCCACTTT. Translating gives CASSPHRGIESPLHF.

The chain joins TRBV7-2 to TRBJ1-2; D gene ambiguous. V was pared by 5 bases and J by 2 bases, with 15 bases between. Germline values: CDR1 SGHTA, CDR2 FQGNSA. The length of the CDR3 is 15 residues. Here the CDR3 DNA reads TGTGCCAGCAGCCTAGATCCTAGTTTCAACTATGGCTACACCTTC. It encodes CASSLDPSFNYGYTF.

The J gene is TRBJ1-6, the V gene TRBV28; D gene uncertain. V gave up 8 bases and J gave up 4 bases, with 15 bases separating them. CDR1 and CDR2 from the germline V gene are MDHEN and SYDVKM. This CDR3 is 15 amino acids long. CDR3 nucleotide sequence: TGTGCCAGCGGAGGTGGGGATGGGTATAATTCACCCCTCCACTTT. It is translated as CASGGGDGYNSPLHF.

CDR3 in amino acids: CATSVQRGPSSGANVLTF. The DNA of the CDR3 is TGTGCCACCAGCGTACAACGTGGGCCAAGCTCTGGGGCCAACGTCCTGACTTTC. The V and J genes are TRBV15 and TRBJ2-6; D uncertain. V was cut by 5 bases and J by 0 bases, with 17 bases left in between. CDR1 is LNHNV, CDR2 YYDKDF, per germline (reference sequence). This CDR3 spans 18 amino acids.